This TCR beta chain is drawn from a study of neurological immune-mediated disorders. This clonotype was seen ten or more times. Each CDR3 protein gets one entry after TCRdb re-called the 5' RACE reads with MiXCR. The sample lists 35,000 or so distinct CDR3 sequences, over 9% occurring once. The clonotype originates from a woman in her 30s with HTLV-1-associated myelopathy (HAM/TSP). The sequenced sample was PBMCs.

The chain's CDR3 is CASSPSGQGYQPQHF. DNA for the CDR3: TGCGCCAGCAGCCCCTCCGGACAGGGGTATCAGCCCCAGCATTTT. The rearrangement joins TRBV5-1 to TRBJ1-5; TRBD1 matches 9 bases. The germline V gene encodes CDR1 SGHRS and CDR2 YFSETQ. This CDR3 contains 15 residues. With 4 bases clipped from V and 5 bases from J, the junction kept 7 bases outside the gene matches.